This TCR beta chain appears in the sequencing data of a study of Ad26.COV2.S vaccination and SARS-CoV-2 variants (dated by TCRdb to about 2021). Background for the entire study: Vaccine-arm donors came from COV1001, a multicentre, randomized, double-blind, placebo-controlled phase I-IIa trial of Ad26.COV2.S in healthy adults. The specificity and breadth of SARS-CoV-2-reactive T cell receptors after Ad26.COV2.S vaccination were assessed by TCRbeta repertoire sequencing. The TCR-sequenced set comprised approximately 32 samples: around 20 Ad26.COV2.S vaccine recipients, 5 placebo recipients and 8 SARS-CoV-2 convalescent individuals. Ad26.COV2.S was administered intramuscularly at 5 x 10^10 or 1 x 10^11 viral particles, either as a single shot or as two shots given 56 days apart. Investigators remained blinded to trial group allocation during experiments and outcome assessment. Trial participants were randomized into five groups of five: low-dose or high-dose Ad26.COV2.S given once or twice, or placebo on both occasions. The investigation overall reported the following: The study lacked the statistical power to compare responses across vaccine doses or regimens. It was noted by the authors that total T cell responses may have been underestimated by the TCR breadth and depth analyses. Substantial breadth of spike-specific CD8+ and CD4+ T cell responses was reported after vaccination. Vaccine and placebo recipients had similar non-spike TCR breadth, a finding consistent with the vaccine containing only spike. Higher spike-specific TCR breadth was observed in Ad26.COV2.S recipients than in placebo recipients (P = 0.0014).

After removal of 7 bases from V and 4 bases from J, the junction retains 4 bases not matched to a gene. CDR1 and CDR2, looked up from the germline V gene (reference sequence), are SEHNR and FQNEAQ. The CDR3 sequence holds 13 residues, the cysteine and phenylalanine included. Only the CDR3 region is kept as DNA, spanning 39 bases read in frame from base 1. Per the publication, the treatment or condition label means: over 15 received Ad26.COV2.S at low or high dose, single or two shots; 5 received placebo; per-sample allocation not given. Repertoires of vaccine and placebo recipients were sequenced from samples taken on day 63 after the first injection. Cohort 1b enrolled some 25 adults aged 18-55 years at a single site in Boston, USA, between 29 July and 7 August 2020. As a vaccine, Ad26.COV2.S was a replication-incompetent adenovirus type 26 vector that expressed a prefusion-stabilized SARS-CoV-2 spike protein derived from the original Wuhan strain.

The immunoSEQ Assay was used to sequence TCRbeta CDR3 regions. After extraction, genomic DNA underwent amplification by bias-controlled multiplex PCR, followed by high-throughput sequencing. The original pipeline was this. To quantify the absolute abundance of each unique TCRbeta CDR3 region, sequences were collapsed and filtered. T cell fraction was estimated by normalization of TCRbeta template counts to usable DNA, with usable DNA being measured through amplification of reference genes present in all nucleated cells. Repertoire TCRs were annotated as SARS-CoV-2-specific when V gene, CDR3 amino acid sequence and J gene were exactly matched to a known reactive TCR set. The reference SARS-CoV-2 TCR set came from MIRA and was filtered for enrichment in COVID-19-positive ImmuneCODE repertoires, removing public or cross-reactive TCRs. Using the MIRA antigens, annotated TCRs were further analysed by specific ORF or by position within an ORF. Depth was the summed frequency of annotated unique rearrangements, while breadth was defined as annotated unique rearrangements over total unique productive rearrangements. Group comparisons of TCR breadth used two-sided Wilcoxon rank-sum tests. The immuneACCESS repertoire file appears here via TCRdb, limited to in-frame rearrangements. These files lack a portion of the clones; in checked studies, under half of the deficit traces to unresolved V genes, and the cause of the others is not known. The V and J calls and clone size were taken over from that table, and D and trimming were inferred from the DNA. The sample table lists roughly 400,000 clones, about nine tenths of them with a count of one. In total, the top ten clones hold around 1.8% of the sample.

With regard to this clone: Its antigen has not been determined. Nothing much larger sits one base from this clone, and base qualities are not available.

The chain was built from TRBV7-9 and TRBJ2-3, with TRBD2 identical over 8 junction bases. The origin of this receptor is a person between 18 and 60 years old who received the Ad26.COV2.S COVID-19 vaccine or a placebo. Sequencing used peripheral blood, obtained in a trial of Ad26.COV2.S vaccine versus placebo. This receptor carries the CDR3 CASKREGPDTQYF. Here is the DNA: TGTGCCAGCAAACGGGAGGGACCAGATACGCAGTATTTT.